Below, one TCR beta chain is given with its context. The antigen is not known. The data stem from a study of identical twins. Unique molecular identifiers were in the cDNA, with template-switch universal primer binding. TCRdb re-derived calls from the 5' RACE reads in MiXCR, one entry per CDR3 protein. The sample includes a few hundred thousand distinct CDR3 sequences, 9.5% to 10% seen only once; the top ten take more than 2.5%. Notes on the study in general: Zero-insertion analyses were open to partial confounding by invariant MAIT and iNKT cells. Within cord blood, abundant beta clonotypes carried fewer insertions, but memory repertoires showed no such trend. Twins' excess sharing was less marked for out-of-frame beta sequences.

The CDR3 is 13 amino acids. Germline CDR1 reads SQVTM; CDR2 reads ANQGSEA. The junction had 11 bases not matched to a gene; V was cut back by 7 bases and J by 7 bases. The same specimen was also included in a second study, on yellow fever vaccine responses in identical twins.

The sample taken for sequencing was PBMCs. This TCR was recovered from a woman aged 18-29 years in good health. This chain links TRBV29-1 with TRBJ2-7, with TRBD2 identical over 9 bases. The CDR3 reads CSGGLAHAGEQYF. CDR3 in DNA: TGCAGCGGAGGACTAGCGCATGCAGGGGAGCAGTACTTC.